The 16 T cell receptor beta chains in this list originate from one sample, sequenced in a study of T-cell memory formation after mild COVID-19. TCRdb used MiXCR to reprocess the 5' RACE reads, holding one entry per CDR3 protein. The repertoire holds approximately 270,000 distinct CDR3 sequences, about 16% seen once, with 20% to 25% in the top ten. Input material: PBMCs or a T cell subset sorted from them (not recorded which). The receptor set was obtained from a man aged 18 to 30 who had mild COVID-19 (a few samples of this study predate the infection). Cell type and time point are not known.

The chain couples TRBV7-2 to TRBJ2-3; perhaps D is TRBD1 or TRBD2 (5 bases each). CDR1 and CDR2 (germline): SGHTA, FQGNSA. V shed 4 bases and J shed 6 bases, with 17 bases lying between them. The CDR3 totals 15 residues. CDR3 amino acids: CASSSSTGARDTQYF. CDR3 DNA sequence: TGTGCCAGCAGCTCCTCCACCGGGGCTAGGGATACGCAGTATTTT. Filled out from reference TRBV7-2 and TRBJ2-3, the complete variable domain reads GAGVSQSPSNKVTEKGKDVELRCDPISGHTALYWYRQSLGQGLEFLIYFQGNSAPDKSGLPSDRFSAERTGGSVSTLTIQRTQQEDSAVYLCASSSSTGARDTQYFGPGTRLTVL.

The chain is built from TRBV4-2 and TRBJ2-6; tentatively, D is TRBD1 (5 bases). Trimming stripped 3 bases from V and 0 bases from J, with 9 bases between. The CDR3 contains 16 residues. CDR1 and CDR2 (germline): LGHNA, YNFKEQ. This CDR3 is CASSHQDNSGANVLTF. As DNA, the CDR3 is TGTGCCAGCAGCCACCAGGACAACTCTGGGGCCAACGTCCTGACTTTC.

This clonotype was counted between two and nine times. The rearrangement links TRBV30 to TRBJ2-5; D not certain. Trimming left V 0 bases short and J 3 bases short, with 2 bases between. The CDR3 covers 11 residues. In germline, CDR1 is GTSNPN, CDR2 SVGIG (reference sequence). The CDR3 bases are TGTGCCTGGAGTGTTGAAGAGACCCAGTACTTC. This gives the protein CAWSVEETQYF.

CDR3 in amino acids: CSAKPGSYSNQPQHF. The CDR3 nucleotides are TGCAGTGCTAAGCCAGGGAGCTATAGCAATCAGCCCCAGCATTTT. The genes are TRBV20-1 and TRBJ1-5; D might be TRBD1 (5 bases). Trimming stripped 4 bases from V and 0 bases from J, with 13 bases between. CDR1 is DFQATT and CDR2 is SNEGSKA in the germline V gene (reference sequence). The CDR3 covers 15 residues.

The chain employs TRBV9 and TRBJ2-6; the D gene is possibly TRBD1 (5 bases). The length of the CDR3 is 16 residues. Looked up from germline, CDR1 is SGDLS and CDR2 is YYNGEE. Trimming took off 5 bases at V and 2 bases at J, with 14 bases between the two ends. The CDR3 nucleotides are TGTGCCAGCAGACCGACAGCCGGTGCTGGGGCCAACGTCCTGACTTTC. Its protein is CASRPTAGAGANVLTF.

This chain uses TRBV20-1 with TRBJ1-2, with D perhaps TRBD1 (5 bases). Trimming removed 3 bases at V and 7 bases at J, with 18 bases between. CDR1 is DFQATT, CDR2 SNEGSKA, per germline (reference sequence). This CDR3 region has 14 residues. The CDR3 sequence is CSARRQGVPAGYTF. In DNA form, the CDR3 reads TGCAGTGCTAGGAGGCAGGGCGTCCCGGCTGGCTACACCTTC.

This chain joins TRBV5-1 and TRBJ2-3; D could derive from TRBD1 or TRBD2 (6 bases each). Germline values: CDR1 SGHRS, CDR2 YFSETQ. The CDR3 runs 17 residues. V lost 4 bases, J lost 3 bases, and 21 bases lay in between. The CDR3 DNA is TGCGCCAGCAGCCCATCCGTGAGGGGGGCTGGAACAGATACGCAGTATTTT. Translation gives CASSPSVRGAGTDTQYF.

This clonotype showed up just a few times. V usage is TRBV4-1 and J usage is TRBJ1-2; weak D call: TRBD1 (5 bases). Germline-derived CDR1 and CDR2 are MGHRA and YSYEKL. The CDR3 runs to 13 residues. Trimming took off 7 bases at V and 2 bases at J, with 11 bases between the two ends. CDR3 nucleotide sequence: TGCGCCAGCACAGGACACCAGAACTATGGCTACACCTTC. It codes for CASTGHQNYGYTF.

This clonotype was seen only a few times. V gene TRBV6-2 or TRBV6-3 combines with J gene TRBJ2-7; 8 bases are a match to TRBD2. The ends lost 8 bases at V and 7 bases at J; junction bases unmatched: 7. Germline values: CDR1 MNHEY, CDR2 SVGEGT. There are 12 residues in the CDR3. The CDR3 bases are TGTGCCAGCCAAGCGGGGGTGCGGGAGCAGTACTTC. It specifies CASQAGVREQYF.

This clonotype was observed at least ten times. The chain is built from TRBV5-1 and TRBJ2-1; no definite D call. V was pared by 0 bases and J by 6 bases, with 7 bases between. The germline gives CDR1 SGHRS, CDR2 YFSETQ. This CDR3 is built from 13 residues. The CDR3 DNA is TGCGCCAGCAGCTTGGGACCAACCAATGAGCAGTTCTTC. Translating it yields CASSLGPTNEQFF.

The genes are TRBV9 and TRBJ1-2; D is perhaps TRBD1 (5 bases). V lost 4 bases and J 10 bases, leaving 11 bases between the germline ends. The CDR3 has 11 residues. Germline V lookup: CDR1 SGDLS, CDR2 YYNGEE. CDR3 residues: CASSHDSFYTF. In DNA form, the CDR3 reads TGTGCCAGCAGCCACGACAGCTTCTACACCTTC.

The rearrangement links TRBV6-5 to TRBJ2-5; TRBD1 aligns across 10 bases. The CDR3 is 15 residues long. J was trimmed by 4 bases and V by 6 bases; bases with no gene match: 8. The germline V gene has CDR1 MNHEY and CDR2 SVGAGI. The CDR3 DNA reads TGTGCCAGCAGCCGCCGGGACAGGGGTCCAGAGACCCAGTACTTC. Protein sequence: CASSRRDRGPETQYF.

A few counts support this clonotype. The chain recombines TRBV9 with TRBJ2-2; 12 bases align to TRBD2. The CDR3 consists of 17 residues. The ends lost 3 bases at V and 0 bases at J; junction bases unmatched: 3. Germline CDR1 is SGDLS and CDR2 is YYNGEE. CDR3 DNA: TGTGCCAGCAGCGGAAGACTAGCGGGGGCGAACACCGGGGAGCTGTTTTTT. It encodes CASSGRLAGANTGELFF.

V gene TRBV19 combines with J gene TRBJ2-7; D is possibly TRBD2 (6 bases). V was cut by 3 bases and J by 7 bases, with 19 bases left in between. The CDR3 is made up of 15 amino acids. The V gene's germline CDR1 is LNHDA and CDR2 SQIVND (reference sequence). In DNA form, the CDR3 reads TGTGCCAGTAGTATGGGGGGTCTACACCCGGGAGAGCAGTACTTC. Its protein is CASSMGGLHPGEQYF.

This rearrangement joins TRBV7-8 to TRBJ2-5, with unresolved D. This CDR3 contains 14 residues. CDR1 is SGHVS, CDR2 FQNEAQ, per germline. V was clipped by 5 bases and J by 2 bases, with 12 bases between them. CDR3 amino acids: CASSGHQGQETQYF. The CDR3 DNA reads TGTGCCAGCAGCGGCCACCAAGGGCAAGAGACCCAGTACTTC.

The chain recombines TRBV29-1 with TRBJ1-1; D might be TRBD1 (6 bases). The germline CDR1 and CDR2 sequences are SQVTM and ANQGSEA. V lost 3 bases, J lost 5 bases, and 13 bases lay in between. This CDR3 is built from 13 residues. For the CDR3, the DNA is TGCAGCGTTGAGGGGAACCAGGGGACTGAAGCTTTCTTT. This sequence encodes CSVEGNQGTEAFF.